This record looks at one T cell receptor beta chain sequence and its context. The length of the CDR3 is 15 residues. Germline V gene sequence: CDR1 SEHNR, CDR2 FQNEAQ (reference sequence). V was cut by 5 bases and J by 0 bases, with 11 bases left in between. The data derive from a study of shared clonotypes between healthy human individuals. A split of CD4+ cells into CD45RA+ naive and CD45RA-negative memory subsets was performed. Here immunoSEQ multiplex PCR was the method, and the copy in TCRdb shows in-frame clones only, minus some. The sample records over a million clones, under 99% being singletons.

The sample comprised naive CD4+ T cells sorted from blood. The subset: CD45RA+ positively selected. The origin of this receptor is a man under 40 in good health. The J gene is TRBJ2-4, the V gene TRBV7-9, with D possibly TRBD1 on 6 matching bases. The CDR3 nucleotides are TGTGCCAGCAGCCTGGGGACAAAAGCCAAAAACATTCAGTACTTC. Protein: CASSLGTKAKNIQYF. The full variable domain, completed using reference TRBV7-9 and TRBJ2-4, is DTGVSQNPRHKITKRGQNVTFRCDPISEHNRLYWYRQTLGQGPEFLTYFQNEAQLEKSRLLSDRFSAERPKGSFSTLEIQRTEQGDSAMYLCASSLGTKAKNIQYFGAGTRLSVL.